Following are 19 T cell receptor beta chains from one sample sequenced in a study of siplizumab effects on memory and regulatory T cells. Sequenced by immunoSEQ multiplex PCR; TCRdb stores in-frame clones only, minus some. The sample shows roughly 50,000 clones, roughly 84% of them seen only once. The sample taken for sequencing was naive CD8+ T cells sorted from blood. The receptors were gathered from a human donor in good health.

The chain has TRBV19 and TRBJ2-1, with TRBD2 matching over 8 bases. The CDR3 contains 13 residues. Trimming cost V 5 bases and J 5 bases; bases outside gene matches: 2. The germline gives CDR1 LNHDA, CDR2 SQIVND (reference sequence). The CDR3 spells CASSRGGNNEQFF. The CDR3 DNA reads TGTGCCAGTAGTCGCGGGGGGAACAATGAGCAGTTCTTC.

This clone occurred once. V usage is TRBV7-9 and J usage is TRBJ2-2; 10 bases are a match to TRBD2. V lost 1 base to trimming and J lost 3 bases; unmatched junction nucleotides: 8. This CDR3 spans 18 amino acids. Germline loops: CDR1 SEHNR, CDR2 FQNEAQ (reference sequence). The CDR3 region has the DNA TGTGCCAGCAGCTTAGGTCTAGCGGGAGTCTACGACACCGGGGAGCTGTTTTTT. It translates to CASSLGLAGVYDTGELFF.

This clone was counted between two and nine times. The chain links TRBV5-1 to TRBJ1-2; unclear D gene. The germline CDR1 and CDR2 sequences are SGHRS and YFSETQ. Trimming removed 4 bases from V and 4 bases from J, with 14 bases in between. This CDR3 region has 14 residues. The CDR3 coding sequence is TGCGCCAGCAGCGCAGAGGTTTCCATCTATGGCTACACCTTC. Translation: CASSAEVSIYGYTF.

The chain uses TRBV19 and TRBJ1-1; unclear D gene. Germline assignment: CDR1 LNHDA and CDR2 SQIVND (reference sequence). The CDR3 extends over 13 amino acids. V dropped 5 bases and J dropped 4 bases, with 11 bases sitting between them. CDR3 region: CASSPSLSTEAFF. Here the CDR3 DNA reads TGTGCCAGTAGTCCCTCGTTGAGCACTGAAGCTTTCTTT.

The chain uses TRBV5-6 and TRBJ2-2; the match to TRBD2 covers 14 bases. V lost 4 bases to trimming and J lost 7 bases; unmatched junction nucleotides: 9. This CDR3 contains 17 residues. Germline loops: CDR1 SGHDT, CDR2 YYEEEE. The CDR3 loop reads CASSPRRLAGGLGELFF. CDR3 nucleotides: TGTGCCAGCAGCCCGCGACGACTAGCGGGGGGGCTCGGGGAGCTGTTTTTT. The whole variable domain, filled in from reference TRBV5-6 and TRBJ2-2, reads DAGVTQSPTHLIKTRGQQVTLRCSPKSGHDTVSWYQQALGQGPQFIFQYYEEEERQRGNFPDRFSGHQFPNYSSELNVNALLLGDSALYLCASSPRRLAGGLGELFFGEGSRLTVL.

In the case of this clone: This specimen includes other DNA sequences encoding the same CDR3. The rearrangement uses TRBV7-9 and TRBJ1-5, with unresolved D. The CDR3 extends over 12 amino acids. Trimming stripped 5 bases from V and 6 bases from J, with 8 bases between. Germline V CDR1 and CDR2: SEHNR, FQNEAQ (reference sequence). CDR3 bases: TGTGCCAGCAGCCTAGGTCTTCAGCCCCAGCATTTT. The encoded protein is CASSLGLQPQHF.

V gene TRBV27 combines with J gene TRBJ1-6, with TRBD1 as a possible D gene (5 bases). Germline V gene sequence: CDR1 MNHEY, CDR2 SMNVEV (reference sequence). This CDR3 is 18 amino acids long. V was trimmed by 5 bases and J by 0 bases, leaving 17 bases between them. DNA for the CDR3: TGTGCCAGCAGTACTCGGGACCTACTAAGCTCCTATAATTCACCCCTCCACTTT. Its protein is CASSTRDLLSSYNSPLHF.

The J gene is TRBJ1-4, the V gene TRBV30, with a tentative D call TRBD1 (6 bases). This CDR3 region has 14 residues. Trimming left V 2 bases short and J 5 bases short, with 12 bases between. CDR1 is GTSNPN and CDR2 is SVGIG in the germline V gene (reference sequence). The CDR3 nucleotides read TGTGCCTGGAGTCTAGGGGGGGGGAATGAAAAACTGTTTTTT. The encoded protein is CAWSLGGGNEKLFF.

The V and J genes are TRBV27 and TRBJ2-7; D is perhaps TRBD2 (5 bases). Germline CDR1 and CDR2: MNHEY and SMNVEV (reference sequence). Trimming removed 7 bases from V and 3 bases from J, with 13 bases in between. CDR3 size: 13 residues. The DNA of the CDR3 is TGTGCCAGCACCCCCGGACGGGGCTACGAGCAGTACTTC. Its translation: CASTPGRGYEQYF.

This chain uses TRBV5-6 with TRBJ2-7, with 8 bases fitting TRBD2. J lost 3 bases, V lost 0 bases, and 2 bases had no gene match. In germline, CDR1 is SGHDT, CDR2 YYEEEE. This CDR3 has 14 amino acids. The CDR3 protein is CASSLEAGDYEQYF. The DNA of the CDR3 is TGTGCCAGCAGCTTGGAAGCGGGGGACTACGAGCAGTACTTC.

On this clone: Other nucleotide sequences in the sample specify the same CDR3. This chain links TRBV5-1 with TRBJ2-1, with TRBD2 matching over 11 bases. The CDR3 sequence is 16 residues long. Germline CDR1 reads SGHRS; CDR2 reads YFSETQ. V lost 0 bases, J lost 4 bases, and 3 bases stayed unmatched. The CDR3 DNA reads as TGCGCCAGCAGCTTGGGACTAGCGGGGTCATACAATGAGCAGTTCTTC. Translated: CASSLGLAGSYNEQFF.

The V and J genes are TRBV4-1 and TRBJ2-7; TRBD1 matches 7 bases. Trimming cost V 3 bases and J 5 bases; bases outside gene matches: 7. CDR3 length: 14 amino acids. Germline CDR1 reads MGHRA; CDR2 reads YSYEKL. CDR3: CASSHLTGIHEQYF. The CDR3, as DNA: TGCGCCAGCAGCCACTTGACAGGGATACACGAGCAGTACTTC.

The chain has TRBV27 and TRBJ1-5; TRBD1 agrees at 7 bases. Germline lookup yields CDR1 MNHEY and CDR2 SMNVEV (reference sequence). The junction had 7 bases not matched to a gene; V was cut back by 4 bases and J by 1 base. The CDR3 totals 16 residues. The CDR3 here is CASSSGDSPSNQPQHF. In nucleotides, the CDR3 is TGTGCCAGCAGTTCGGGGGACAGTCCGAGCAATCAGCCCCAGCATTTT.

The J gene is TRBJ2-3, the V gene TRBV7-9, with 12 bases matching TRBD2. This CDR3 region has 17 residues. V lost 0 bases, J lost 4 bases, and 5 bases stayed unmatched. Germline values: CDR1 SEHNR, CDR2 FQNEAQ (reference sequence). DNA of the CDR3: TGTGCCAGCAGCTTAGCACTAGCGGGGGGCTACGCAGATACGCAGTATTTT. Residues: CASSLALAGGYADTQYF.

The genes are TRBV7-9 and TRBJ2-7; D ambiguous. The CDR3 contains 14 residues. Per germline, CDR1 SEHNR and CDR2 FQNEAQ (reference sequence). V lost 1 base and J lost 0, with 7 bases in between. The CDR3 coding sequence is TGTGCCAGCAGCTTAGGGGCCCGCTCCTACGAGCAGTACTTC. This encodes CASSLGARSYEQYF. The variable domain in full, with the rest retrieved from reference TRBV7-9 and TRBJ2-7, is DTGVSQNPRHKITKRGQNVTFRCDPISEHNRLYWYRQTLGQGPEFLTYFQNEAQLEKSRLLSDRFSAERPKGSFSTLEIQRTEQGDSAMYLCASSLGARSYEQYFGPGTRLTVT.

The CDR3 spells CASTGTGGEKLFF. Written as DNA, the CDR3 is TGTGCCAGTACCGGGACAGGGGGCGAAAAACTGTTTTTT. The J gene is TRBJ1-4, the V gene TRBV19, with 12 bases that match TRBD1. V was clipped by 7 bases and J by 8 bases; unmatched bases: 2. Germline-derived CDR1 and CDR2 are LNHDA and SQIVND (reference sequence). CDR3 size: 13 residues.

The chain uses TRBV19 and TRBJ2-5; 10 bases map to TRBD1. The germline V gene encodes CDR1 LNHDA and CDR2 SQIVND (reference sequence). CDR3 length: 16 amino acids. Losses at the gene ends were 5 bases for V and 3 bases for J; bases not matched to a gene: 9. CDR3 sequence reads: CASSAGTGELEETQYF. Here the CDR3 DNA reads TGTGCCAGTAGTGCAGGGACAGGGGAACTGGAAGAGACCCAGTACTTC. The full variable domain, with the rest looked up from reference TRBV19 and TRBJ2-5, is DGGITQSPKYLFRKEGQNVTLSCEQNLNHDAMYWYRQDPGQGLRLIYYSQIVNDFQKGDIAEGYSVSREKKESFPLTVTSAQKNPTAFYLCASSAGTGELEETQYFGPGTRLLVL.

The chain employs TRBV12-5 and TRBJ1-1; no clear D. The CDR3 is made up of 13 amino acids. V lost 0 bases and J lost 8, with 10 bases in between. Germline V CDR1 and CDR2: LGHNT, FRNRAP. The CDR3 coding sequence is TGTGCTAGTGGTTTGGTCTATGGTGAGGAAGCTTTCTTT. Amino acids: CASGLVYGEEAFF.

V is TRBV7-9 and J is TRBJ2-3; 7 bases are a match to TRBD1. This CDR3 region has 13 residues. V dropped 8 bases and J dropped 2; count of bases not matched to a gene: 4. The germline V gene has CDR1 SEHNR and CDR2 FQNEAQ (reference sequence). As DNA, the CDR3 is TGTGCCAGCCGGGACAGCCTCACAGATACGCAGTATTTT. This codes for CASRDSLTDTQYF. The whole variable domain, remainder taken from reference TRBV7-9 and TRBJ2-3, is DTGVSQNPRHKITKRGQNVTFRCDPISEHNRLYWYRQTLGQGPEFLTYFQNEAQLEKSRLLSDRFSAERPKGSFSTLEIQRTEQGDSAMYLCASRDSLTDTQYFGPGTRLTVL.